This T cell receptor (beta chain) derives from a study of blood T cell repertoires in COVID-19. Before being deemed recovered, Cohort 3 donors had two negative PCRs, clearance, or symptom resolution. Only in-frame clones appear in the TCRdb table, and some are missing; sequencing was by immunoSEQ multiplex PCR. The data show roughly 400,000 clones, with around 92% seen just once and about 1.7% held by the top ten. Sequenced material: PBMCs or T cells enriched from blood (not recorded which). The sequence was collected from a woman aged 30 to 39 who had recovered from COVID-19.

CDR3 sequence: CASSFDQGPYTF. DNA for the CDR3: TGTGCCAGCAGTTTTGATCAGGGCCCCTACACCTTC. The chain joins TRBV28 to TRBJ1-2; tentative D call: TRBD1 (5 bases). Germline assignment: CDR1 MDHEN and CDR2 SYDVKM. The CDR3 runs 12 residues. Trimming shortened V by 3 bases and J by 10 bases, and 12 bases separated the two germline ends.